This TCR beta chain was sequenced for a study of blood T cell repertoires in COVID-19. Overall study context: Samples of COVID-19 (acute and convalescent) were obtained from the United States, Italy and Spain. T cells, B-cell-depleted T cells, or PBMCs provided the cDNA or gDNA that served as material.

Original handling: It was from reference gene primer amplification that nucleated cell counts were estimated. Assay: immunoSEQ multiplex PCR; the TCRdb copy retains only in-frame clones and omits some. The DNA was the basis for D and trimming; V, J and clone size are from that table. The table lists roughly 100,000 clones, roughly 86% of them singletons. Germline V CDR1 and CDR2: LNHDA, SQIVND (reference sequence). CDR3 length equals 15 residues. V was shortened by 2 bases and J by 0 bases, with 8 bases between the two germline ends. J is TRBJ1-3 and V is TRBV19, with D unclear. The source of this sequence is a middle-aged man with active or convalescent COVID-19. The sample taken for sequencing was peripheral blood. The CDR3 loop reads CASSIPLSSGNTIYF. The DNA for the CDR3 is TGTGCCAGTAGTATACCCTTGAGCTCTGGAAACACCATATATTTT.